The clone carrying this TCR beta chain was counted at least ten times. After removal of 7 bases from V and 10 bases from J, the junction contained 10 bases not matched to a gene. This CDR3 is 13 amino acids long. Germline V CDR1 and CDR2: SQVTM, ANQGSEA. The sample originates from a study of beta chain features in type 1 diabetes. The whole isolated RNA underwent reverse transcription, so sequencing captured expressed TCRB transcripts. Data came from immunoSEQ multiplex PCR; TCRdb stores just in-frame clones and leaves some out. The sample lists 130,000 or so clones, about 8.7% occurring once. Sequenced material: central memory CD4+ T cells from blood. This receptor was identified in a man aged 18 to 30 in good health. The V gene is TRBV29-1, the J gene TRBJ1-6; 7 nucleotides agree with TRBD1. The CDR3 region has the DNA TGCAGCGCGAGAGACAGGGAGCAATCACCCCTCCACTTT. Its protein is CSARDREQSPLHF. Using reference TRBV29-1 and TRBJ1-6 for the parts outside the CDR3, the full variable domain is SAVISQKPSRDICQRGTSLTIQCQVDSQVTMMFWYRQQPGQSLTLIATANQGSEATYESGFVIDKFPISRPNLTFSTLTVSNMSPEDSSIYLCSARDREQSPLHFGNGTRLTVT.